This T cell receptor (beta chain) was identified during a study of monozygotic twins with inflammatory bowel disease. TCRdb reanalyzed the 5' RACE reads, giving one entry per CDR3 protein sequence and no DNA. The ten top clones account for around 7%, within a sample of 170,000 or so distinct CDR3 sequences. The CDR3 runs 14 residues. Germline V gene data show CDR1 as KGHSH and CDR2 as LQKENI. The sample taken for sequencing was blood. The chain is built from TRBV18 and TRBJ1-4. The clonotype comes from a human donor with ulcerative colitis or Crohn's disease, or a healthy co-twin of an affected twin (not recorded which). The CDR3 is CASSRTPTNEKLFF.